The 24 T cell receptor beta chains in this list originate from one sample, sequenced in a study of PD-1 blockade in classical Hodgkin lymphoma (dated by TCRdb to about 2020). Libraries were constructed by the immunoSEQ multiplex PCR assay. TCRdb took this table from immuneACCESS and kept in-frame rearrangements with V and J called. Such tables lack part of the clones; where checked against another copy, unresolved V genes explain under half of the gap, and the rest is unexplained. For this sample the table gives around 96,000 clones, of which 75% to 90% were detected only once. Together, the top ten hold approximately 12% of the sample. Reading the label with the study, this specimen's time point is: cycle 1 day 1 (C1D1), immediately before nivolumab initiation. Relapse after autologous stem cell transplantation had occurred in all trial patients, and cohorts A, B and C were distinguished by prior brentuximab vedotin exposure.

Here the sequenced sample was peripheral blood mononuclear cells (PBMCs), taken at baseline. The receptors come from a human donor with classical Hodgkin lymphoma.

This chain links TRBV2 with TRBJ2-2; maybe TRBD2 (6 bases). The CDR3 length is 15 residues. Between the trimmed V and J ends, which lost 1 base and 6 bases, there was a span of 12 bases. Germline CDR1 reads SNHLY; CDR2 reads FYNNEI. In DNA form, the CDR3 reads TGTGCCAGCAGTGAAGTTAGTCCGGGGGCCGGGGAGCTGTTTTTT. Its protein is CASSEVSPGAGELFF.

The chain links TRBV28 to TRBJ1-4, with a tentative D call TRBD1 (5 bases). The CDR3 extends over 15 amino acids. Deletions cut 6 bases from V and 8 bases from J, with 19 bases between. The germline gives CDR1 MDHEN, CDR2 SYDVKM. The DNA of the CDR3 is TGTGCCAGCAGCTTCCCCGGGGACCGCCGGGAAAAACTGTTTTTT. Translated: CASSFPGDRREKLFF.

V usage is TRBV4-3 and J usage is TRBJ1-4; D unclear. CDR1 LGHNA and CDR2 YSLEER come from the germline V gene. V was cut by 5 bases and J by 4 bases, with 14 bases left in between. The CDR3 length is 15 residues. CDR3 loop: CASSTYRNINEKLFF. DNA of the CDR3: TGCGCCAGCAGCACATACCGCAATATTAATGAAAAACTGTTTTTT.

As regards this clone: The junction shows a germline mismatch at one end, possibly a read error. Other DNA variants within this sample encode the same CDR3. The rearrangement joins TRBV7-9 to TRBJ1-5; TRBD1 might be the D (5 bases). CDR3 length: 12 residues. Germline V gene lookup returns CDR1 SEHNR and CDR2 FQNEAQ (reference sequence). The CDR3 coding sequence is TGCGCCAGCAGCTCGTCCCAGGGAGCCCAGCATTTT. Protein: CASSSSQGAQHF.

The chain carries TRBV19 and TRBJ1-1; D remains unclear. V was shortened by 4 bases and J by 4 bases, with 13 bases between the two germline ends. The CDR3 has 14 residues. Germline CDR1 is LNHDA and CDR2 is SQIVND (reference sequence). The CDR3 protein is CASSSDLTRTEAFF. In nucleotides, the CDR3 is TGTGCCAGTAGTAGTGACCTAACCCGCACTGAAGCTTTCTTT.

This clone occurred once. This CDR3 reads CASSPHGRSSYNEQFF. CDR3 bases: TGTGCCAGCAGCCCTCACGGGCGGAGCTCCTACAATGAGCAGTTCTTC. The chain recombines TRBV7-3 with TRBJ2-1; no reliable D call. Germline V CDR1 and CDR2: SGHTA, FQGTGA. The germline V and J ends were trimmed by 5 bases and 0 bases, with 14 bases remaining between them. This CDR3 has 16 residues.

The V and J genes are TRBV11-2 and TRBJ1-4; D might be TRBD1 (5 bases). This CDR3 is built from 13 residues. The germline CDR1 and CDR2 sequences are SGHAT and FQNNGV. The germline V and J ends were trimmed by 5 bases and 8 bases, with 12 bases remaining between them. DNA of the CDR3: TGTGCCAGCAGCGGAGAACAGGTCGAAAAACTGTTTTTT. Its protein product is CASSGEQVEKLFF.

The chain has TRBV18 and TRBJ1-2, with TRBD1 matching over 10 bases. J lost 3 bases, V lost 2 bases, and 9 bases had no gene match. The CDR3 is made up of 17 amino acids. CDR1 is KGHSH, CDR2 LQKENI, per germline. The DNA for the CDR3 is TGTGCCAGCTCACCAACCGGGACAGGGGCTTCCTACTATGGCTACACCTTC. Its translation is CASSPTGTGASYYGYTF.

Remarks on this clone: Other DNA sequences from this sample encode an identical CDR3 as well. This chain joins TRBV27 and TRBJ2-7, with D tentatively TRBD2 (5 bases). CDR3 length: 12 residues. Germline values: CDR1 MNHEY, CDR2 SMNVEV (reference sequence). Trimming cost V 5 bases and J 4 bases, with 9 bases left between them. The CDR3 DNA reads TGTGCCAGCAGTCCCTCGGGGTACGAGCAGTACTTC. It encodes CASSPSGYEQYF.

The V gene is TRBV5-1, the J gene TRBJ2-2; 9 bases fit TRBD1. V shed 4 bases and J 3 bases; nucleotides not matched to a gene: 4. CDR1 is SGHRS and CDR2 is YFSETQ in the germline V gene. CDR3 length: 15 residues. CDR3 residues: CASSLQGAYTGELFF. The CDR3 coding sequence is TGCGCCAGCAGCCTACAGGGGGCGTACACCGGGGAGCTGTTTTTT.

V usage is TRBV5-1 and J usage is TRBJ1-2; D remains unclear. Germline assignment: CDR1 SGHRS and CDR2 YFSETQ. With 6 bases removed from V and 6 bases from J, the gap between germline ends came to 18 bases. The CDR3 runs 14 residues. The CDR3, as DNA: TGCGCCAGCACGAGTGAGGGCCCCTGGAATGGCTACACCTTC. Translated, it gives CASTSEGPWNGYTF.

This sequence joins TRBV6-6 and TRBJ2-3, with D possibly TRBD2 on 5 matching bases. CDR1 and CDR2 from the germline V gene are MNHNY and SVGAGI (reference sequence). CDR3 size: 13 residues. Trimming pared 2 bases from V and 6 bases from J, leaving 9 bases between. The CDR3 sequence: CASSYRETDTQYF. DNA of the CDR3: TGTGCCAGCAGTTACCGGGAAACCGATACGCAGTATTTT.

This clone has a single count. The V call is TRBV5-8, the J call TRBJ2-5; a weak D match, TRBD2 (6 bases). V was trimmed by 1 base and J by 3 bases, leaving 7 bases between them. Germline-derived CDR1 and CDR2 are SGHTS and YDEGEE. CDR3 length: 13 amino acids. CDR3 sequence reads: CASSLWGEETQYF. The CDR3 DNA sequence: TGTGCCAGCAGCTTGTGGGGGGAAGAGACCCAGTACTTC.

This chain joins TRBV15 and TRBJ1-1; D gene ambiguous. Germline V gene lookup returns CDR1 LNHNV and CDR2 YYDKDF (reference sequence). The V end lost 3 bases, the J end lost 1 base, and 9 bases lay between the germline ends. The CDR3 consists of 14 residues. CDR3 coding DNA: TGTGCCACCAGCAGGGACTTGGAGAACACTGAAGCTTTCTTT. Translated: CATSRDLENTEAFF.

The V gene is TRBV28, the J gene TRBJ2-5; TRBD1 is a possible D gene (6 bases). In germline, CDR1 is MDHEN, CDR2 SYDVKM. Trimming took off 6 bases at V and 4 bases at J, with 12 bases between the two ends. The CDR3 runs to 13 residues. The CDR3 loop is CASRHRVIETQYF. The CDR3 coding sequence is TGTGCCAGCAGACACAGGGTTATAGAGACCCAGTACTTC.

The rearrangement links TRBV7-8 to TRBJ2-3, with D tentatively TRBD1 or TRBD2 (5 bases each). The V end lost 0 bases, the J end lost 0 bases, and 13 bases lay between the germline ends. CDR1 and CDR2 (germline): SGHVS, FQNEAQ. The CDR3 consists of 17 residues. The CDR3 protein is CASSLAGGTVSTDTQYF. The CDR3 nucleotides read TGTGCCAGCAGCTTAGCGGGTGGGACCGTTAGCACAGATACGCAGTATTTT.

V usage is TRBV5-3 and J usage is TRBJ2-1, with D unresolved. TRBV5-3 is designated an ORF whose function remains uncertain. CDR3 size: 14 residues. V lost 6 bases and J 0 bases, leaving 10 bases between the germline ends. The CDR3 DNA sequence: TGTGCCAGAAAAAAACGGAGCTCCTACAATGAGCAGTTCTTC. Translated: CARKKRSSYNEQFF.

In nucleotides, the CDR3 is TGTGCCAGCTCACCACCGGGGACAATTTCCTACGAGCAGTACTTC. It specifies CASSPPGTISYEQYF. The chain combines TRBV18 with TRBJ2-7, with D possibly being TRBD1 (6 bases). The V gene lost 0 bases and the J gene lost 1 base, with 10 bases spanning the gap. The CDR3 length is 15 residues. Germline V gives CDR1 KGHSH, CDR2 LQKENI.

As DNA, the CDR3 is TGTGCCAGCAGTTACTCGACGGGGCACAACGGAGATGGCTACACCTTC. Translated: CASSYSTGHNGDGYTF. The chain carries TRBV6-6 and TRBJ1-2; a weak D match, TRBD1 (5 bases). The CDR3 runs 16 residues. Germline CDR1 is MNHNY and CDR2 is SVGAGI (reference sequence). Trimming pared 0 bases from V and 6 bases from J, leaving 17 bases between.

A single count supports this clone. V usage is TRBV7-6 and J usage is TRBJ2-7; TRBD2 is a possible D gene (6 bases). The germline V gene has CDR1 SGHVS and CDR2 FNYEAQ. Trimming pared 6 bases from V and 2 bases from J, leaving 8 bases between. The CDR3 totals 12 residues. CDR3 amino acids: CASRGLTYEQYF. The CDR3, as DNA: TGTGCCAGCAGGGGACTGACCTACGAGCAGTACTTC.

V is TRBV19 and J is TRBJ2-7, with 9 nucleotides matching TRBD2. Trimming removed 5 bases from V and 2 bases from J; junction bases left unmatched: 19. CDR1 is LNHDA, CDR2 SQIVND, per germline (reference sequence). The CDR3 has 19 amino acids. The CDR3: CASSPTTSGILPNTYEQYF. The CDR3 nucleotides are TGTGCCAGTAGTCCGACGACTAGCGGAATCCTTCCAAATACCTACGAGCAGTACTTC.

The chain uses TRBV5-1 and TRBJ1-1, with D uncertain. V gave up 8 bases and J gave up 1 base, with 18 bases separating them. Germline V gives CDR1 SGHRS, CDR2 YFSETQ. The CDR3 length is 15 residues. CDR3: CASSKMDGENTEAFF. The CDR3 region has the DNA TGCGCCAGTTCAAAGATGGATGGGGAGAACACTGAAGCTTTCTTT.

Written as DNA, the CDR3 is TGTGCCAGCAGCAAAGGGCTTAGCGGGAGGAACTACAATGAGCAGTTCTTC. Encoded protein: CASSKGLSGRNYNEQFF. This chain links TRBV21-1 with TRBJ2-1; the table's D call of TRBD2 was not tested on the DNA. TRBV21-1 is a documented pseudogene. The CDR3 sequence is 17 residues long.

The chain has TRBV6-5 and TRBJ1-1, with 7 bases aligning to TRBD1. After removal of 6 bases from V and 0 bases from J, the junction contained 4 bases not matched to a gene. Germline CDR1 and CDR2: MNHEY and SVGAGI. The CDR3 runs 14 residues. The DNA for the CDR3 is TGTGCCAGCAGCAAACAGGGGATGAACACTGAAGCTTTCTTT. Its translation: CASSKQGMNTEAFF.